The T cell receptor beta chain described here comes from a study of cytomegalovirus exposure and HLA in healthy donors (dated by TCRdb to 2016 to 2017). Describing the broader study: According to an earlier analysis of a few hundred of the donors, roughly 180 million T cells yielded 90 million to 130 million unique TCR beta sequences and more than 250 Gb of sequence data. An early release covering 550 to 700 HLA-typed donors comprised about 310 gigabases of sequencing data and about 90 million unique TCR sequences. Among the roughly 400 genotyped donors, about 83% belonged to the genetic ancestry cluster associated with self-reported Caucasian donors. The aim of the study was to test whether cataloging public T cell receptors could identify signatures of past pathogen exposure. The study profiled the T cell repertoires of some 610 subjects by immunosequencing and related them to cytomegalovirus serostatus. Along with the approximately 600-subject first cohort, a separate validation cohort of approximately 110 different subjects was used. High-throughput TCR immunosequencing, statistical association of individual TCRs with disease status, and machine learning were combined to predict cytomegalovirus infection status. In a later analysis, previously published TCR beta repertoires from about 670 donors were re-analyzed and high-resolution HLA genotyping was added so that TCR occurrence patterns could be studied. Rather than drawing on any new phenotypic data, the later analysis identified candidate immune exposures from TCR beta sequences and the way those sequences occurred across donors. An earlier analysis of around 640 of the donors used high-throughput TCR beta sequencing to judge whether each TCR beta V gene segment behaved as functional or pseudogenic. Donor age, sex, ethnicity and CMV serostatus were collected together with the repertoire data. A later genetic analysis took genome-wide SNP genotypes for about 65% of the 666 donors and used that subset as a discovery cohort. Every repertoire in the discovery cohort had been generated on one and the same sequencing platform. HLA typing included class I and class II loci at four-digit resolution. The number of donors typed differed by locus, with about 620-630 for A, B, C, DRB1 and DQB1, 522 for DQA1, nearly 610 for DPA1, and around 430 for DPB1. A handful of DR-DQ haplotypes were handled as single units for association and clustering because linkage in the cohort was strong. On average, about 200,000 unique TCR beta nucleotide sequences were sequenced per donor among 350 to 400 genotyped donors of the cohort, with 15% to 20% of those sequences being non-productive.

The library was made by the immunoSEQ multiplex PCR assay. The multiplex PCR relied on a mix of 60 forward primers for TCR Vbeta segments and 13 reverse primers for TCR Jbeta segments. The CDR3 region of rearranged TCR beta genes was amplified from genomic DNA by a multiplex PCR assay. On the Illumina HiSeq System, the amplified TCR beta libraries were sequenced as 87-base-pair reads. The authors processed their data as follows. A later analysis tallied 75 million to 95 million unique TCR beta chains across the 666 repertoires, and about 10 million of those chains were shared by two or more donors. To remove PCR and sequencing errors, raw reads were error-corrected and collapsed into unique sequences using a nearest-neighbor algorithm that merged closely related sequences. CDR3 sequences were aligned to IMGT reference sequences to assign V, D and J gene segments. For a sequence to be retained, a match of at least six nucleotides to both a V gene segment and a J gene segment was required. A rearrangement was called productive if the CDR3 had no stop codons and remained in frame with V and J, and every other rearrangement was called non-productive. CDR3 was defined by IMGT convention, running from the second conserved V-encoded cysteine to the conserved J-encoded phenylalanine. The earlier analysis of about 590 of the donors excluded sequences that lacked an unambiguous match to a single V gene segment. An earlier analysis of some 610 of the donors called V segments functional above 56.7% productive rearrangements and segregating when the between-donor standard deviation exceeded 5%. A statistical classification framework was built for diagnosing cytomegalovirus status from the catalog of TCR beta chain sequences. In a later analysis, V and J genes were assigned by comparing TCR nucleotide sequences against IMGT/GENE-DB human TR gene sequences. The TCRdist pipeline was used in a later analysis to assign CDR3 sequences and most-parsimonious VDJ recombination scenarios. A later analysis defined each TCR beta chain by its CDR3 amino acid sequence plus V-gene family, and excluded reads lacking a unique V-gene family. As a way to deal with suspected cross-contamination and a sequencing artifact, a later analysis dropped roughly 620 nucleotide sequences that were highly shared and had low generation probability. In a later analysis, a clonal expansion index was calculated for each public chain from normalized within-repertoire ranks of inferred template counts. In a later analysis, generation probabilities were computed using a VDJ recombination model fitted to out-of-frame rearrangements, and the results were checked against IGoR. Hypergeometric tests were used in a later analysis to score TCR-TCR, TCR-HLA and TCR-CMV co-occurrence, with a repertoire-size bias correction applied to the TCR pairs. A later analysis estimated false discovery rates by permuting HLA or CMV assignments 20 times. In a later analysis, co-occurring TCRs were grouped with DBSCAN, and TCRdist sequence similarity was added when clustering was performed within HLA-allele-positive subsets. For co-occurrence clustering, repertoires with fewer than 30,000 or more than 120,000 public chains were excluded, along with roughly 5 repertoires with anomalous nucleotide sharing. TCRdb limited this immuneACCESS table to in-frame rearrangements with V and J called. A share of clones is missing; checked studies link under half to unresolved V genes, and the rest is unexplained. V and J calls and clone size are copied from that table; D and trimming were computed from the DNA. The sample data list about 110,000 clones, and approximately 81% of these were observed just once. The ten largest clonotypes hold roughly 2.3% of the sample.

The cohort consisted of 670 or so healthy bone marrow donors. Cohort members were all nominally healthy when sampled, although unrecorded immune exposures were likely present. The donor was CMV seronegative and was included in the group of a few hundred seronegative cohort members. A peripheral blood sample was collected from each donor, and TCR beta sequencing was performed on peripheral blood mononuclear cells. Genomic DNA extraction from the blood cell samples was performed with the Qiagen DNeasy Blood Extraction Kit. The full study reports these points: Several of the top co-occurrence clusters appeared to be linked to parvovirus B19, influenza, CMV and Epstein-Barr virus, according to a later analysis. A further reported finding was that TCR beta sequences accurately predicted the HLA-A and HLA-B alleles for most subjects in the first cohort. A total of roughly 160 TCR beta chains were listed by the study as associated with cytomegalovirus. About 17 rarely observed V segments, including chromosome 9 orphons, were excluded from the earlier analysis of several hundred of the donors because counts were too low. Strong co-occurrence of HLA alleles, especially DR and DQ, made assigning TCR associations to individual alleles difficult. In a later analysis, HLA-associated TCR beta chains were found to be more clonally expanded and to have lower generation probabilities than equally common non-associated chains. Correlated functional status among segregating V segments might be attributable to linkage disequilibrium, but an unknown experimental factor could not be ruled out. Cytomegalovirus status was reported to be diagnosed by the classifier with high specificity and sensitivity in both the original and validation cohorts. Broadly in line with IMGT annotations, most TCR beta V segments showed up in productive rearrangements about 90% or about 30% of the time in an earlier analysis of under 700 of the donors. In vitro tests confirmed that a few of the cytomegalovirus-associated TCR beta chains recognize cytomegalovirus antigens. Because HLA typing was missing for some donors at each locus, association tests included only the typed subset. This cohort had only TCR beta chains sequenced, and the lack of alpha or paired-chain data limited which features could be detected. Roughly uniform sequencing depth across donors was assumed in presence/absence analyses, although this assumption may not hold. Most TCR sequences were seen in very few donors, while some public TCRs were found in many individuals. In a later genetic analysis, a missense DCLRE1C variant was associated with V-gene and J-gene trimming of TCR beta chains, and the association was replicated in an independent cohort. In a later analysis, TCR association rates were found to vary across HLA loci, with the most associated TCRs seen for DRB1 alleles and the fewest for HLA-C alleles. In a later analysis, most CMV-associated TCR beta chains were found to appear HLA-restricted, with HLA associations seemingly driven largely by CMV exposure. In a later analysis, 16,951 TCR beta sequences were associated with specific HLA alleles at a false discovery rate of 0.05. Some IMGT-functional V segments, including TRBV6-2 and TRBV6-3, could not be distinguished by the 87-base-pair reads and were therefore excluded. For the cohort, immune exposure information was limited to CMV serostatus. A later genetic analysis reported fewer N-insertions in productive TCRs among donors in an Asian-associated ancestry cluster than the roughly 640-donor mean. The sequencing pipeline was judged likely to have produced a cluster of highly shared sequence variants as a technical artifact. The authors suggested that the approach could potentially be extended to other disease states and immunological phenotypes.

V is trimmed back by 6 bases and J by 3 bases, and the junction contains 8 bases that no gene match accounts for. The CDR3, from cysteine to phenylalanine, totals 14 residues. CDR3 DNA is the only sequence kept; it has 42 bases, read in frame from the first base. Reading the germline V gene gives CDR1 ENHRY and CDR2 SYGVKD. To note about this clone: The specificity of this receptor is unknown. No clone much larger than this one lies a single base away; base qualities are absent.

The sequence is built from TRBV10-3 and TRBJ2-7; 7 central nucleotides agree with TRBD2. Material for sequencing was PBMCs. This receptor was identified in a woman aged 30 to 39 in good health and CMV-seronegative. The DNA sequence follows: TGTGCCATCAGACGACTAGCCTTGGACTACGAGCAGTACTTC. Its product reads: CAIRRLALDYEQYF.